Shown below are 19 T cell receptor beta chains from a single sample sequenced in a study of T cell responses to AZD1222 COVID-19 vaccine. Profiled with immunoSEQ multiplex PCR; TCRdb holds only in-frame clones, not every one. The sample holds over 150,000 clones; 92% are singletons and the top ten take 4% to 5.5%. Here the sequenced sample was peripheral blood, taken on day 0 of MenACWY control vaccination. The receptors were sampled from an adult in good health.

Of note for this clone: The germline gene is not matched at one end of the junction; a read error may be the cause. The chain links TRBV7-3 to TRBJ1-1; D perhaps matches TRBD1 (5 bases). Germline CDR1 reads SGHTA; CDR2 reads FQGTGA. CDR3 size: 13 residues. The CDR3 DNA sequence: TGTGTCAGCAGCTTAACCAGGGACACTGAAGCTTTCTTT. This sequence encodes CVSSLTRDTEAFF.

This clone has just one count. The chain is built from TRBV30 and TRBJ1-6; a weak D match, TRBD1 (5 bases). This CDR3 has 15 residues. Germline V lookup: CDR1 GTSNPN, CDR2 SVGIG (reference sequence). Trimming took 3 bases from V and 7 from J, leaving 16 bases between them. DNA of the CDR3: TGTGCCTGGAGGGAGCCGGGACGTCCGAATTCACCCCTCCACTTT. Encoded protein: CAWREPGRPNSPLHF.

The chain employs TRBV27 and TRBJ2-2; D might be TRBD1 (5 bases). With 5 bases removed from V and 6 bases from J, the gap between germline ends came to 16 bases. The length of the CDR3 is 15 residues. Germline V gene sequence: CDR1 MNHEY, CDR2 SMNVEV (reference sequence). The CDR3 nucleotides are TGTGCCAGCAGTCGATTGACAGCTTTCCCCGGGGAGCTGTTTTTT. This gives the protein CASSRLTAFPGELFF.

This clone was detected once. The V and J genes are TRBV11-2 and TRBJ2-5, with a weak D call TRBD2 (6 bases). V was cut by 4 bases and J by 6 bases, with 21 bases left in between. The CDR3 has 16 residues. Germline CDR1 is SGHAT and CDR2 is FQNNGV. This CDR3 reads CASSSPGRRAPQTQYF. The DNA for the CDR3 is TGTGCCAGCAGCTCCCCGGGGAGGCGAGCTCCGCAGACCCAGTACTTC.

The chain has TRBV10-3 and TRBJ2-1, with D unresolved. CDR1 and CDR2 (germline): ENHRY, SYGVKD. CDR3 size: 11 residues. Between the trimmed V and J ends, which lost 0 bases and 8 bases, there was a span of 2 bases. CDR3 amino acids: CAISESDEQFF. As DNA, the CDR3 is TGTGCCATCAGTGAGTCTGATGAGCAGTTCTTC.

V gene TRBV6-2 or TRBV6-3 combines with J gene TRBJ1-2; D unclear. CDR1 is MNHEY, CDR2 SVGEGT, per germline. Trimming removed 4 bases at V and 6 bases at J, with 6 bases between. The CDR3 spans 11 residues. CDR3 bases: TGTGCCAGCAGTTGGACCCATGGCTACACCTTC. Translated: CASSWTHGYTF.

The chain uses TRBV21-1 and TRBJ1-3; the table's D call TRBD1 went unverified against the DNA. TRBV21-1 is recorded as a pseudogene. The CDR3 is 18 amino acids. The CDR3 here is CASSNGKGQQRSGNTIYF. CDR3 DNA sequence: TGTGCCAGCAGCAATGGGAAGGGACAGCAACGCTCTGGAAACACCATATATTTT.

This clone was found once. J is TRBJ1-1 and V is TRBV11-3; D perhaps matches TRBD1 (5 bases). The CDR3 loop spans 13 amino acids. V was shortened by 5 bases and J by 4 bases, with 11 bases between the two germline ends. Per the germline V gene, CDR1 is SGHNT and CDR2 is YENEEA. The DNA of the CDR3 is TGTGCCAGCAGCGTAGGGGCGGGCACTGAAGCTTTCTTT. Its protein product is CASSVGAGTEAFF.

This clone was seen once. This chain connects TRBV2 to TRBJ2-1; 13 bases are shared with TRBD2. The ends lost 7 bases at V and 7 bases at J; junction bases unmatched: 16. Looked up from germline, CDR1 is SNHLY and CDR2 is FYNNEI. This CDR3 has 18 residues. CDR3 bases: TGTGCCAGCAAAACACCGGGACTAGCGGGAAGTAGGGTGAATGAGCAGTTCTTC. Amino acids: CASKTPGLAGSRVNEQFF.

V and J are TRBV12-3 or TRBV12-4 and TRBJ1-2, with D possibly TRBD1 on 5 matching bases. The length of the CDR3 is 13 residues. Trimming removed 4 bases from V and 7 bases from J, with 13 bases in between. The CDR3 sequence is CASSSGQWAGYTF. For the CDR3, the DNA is TGTGCCAGCAGTTCAGGGCAATGGGCTGGCTACACCTTC.

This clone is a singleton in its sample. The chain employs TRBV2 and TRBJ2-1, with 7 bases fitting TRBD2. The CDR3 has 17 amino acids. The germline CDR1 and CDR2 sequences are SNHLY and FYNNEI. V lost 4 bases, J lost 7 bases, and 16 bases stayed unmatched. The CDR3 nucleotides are TGTGCCAGCAGTGGGGGGGGACTGCGGGGCTTTAGGAATGAGCAGTTCTTC. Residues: CASSGGGLRGFRNEQFF. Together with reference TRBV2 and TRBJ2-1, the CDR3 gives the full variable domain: EPEVTQTPSHQVTQMGQEVILRCVPISNHLYFYWYRQILGQKVEFLVSFYNNEISEKSEIFDDQFSVERPDGSNFTLKIRSTKLEDSAMYFCASSGGGLRGFRNEQFFGPGTRLTVL.

DNA of the CDR3: TGTGCCAGCAGTGAACAGGGTAATTCACCCCTCCACTTT. This sequence encodes CASSEQGNSPLHF. The chain couples TRBV6-4 to TRBJ1-6; weak D call: TRBD1 (6 bases). CDR3 length equals 13 residues. CDR1 and CDR2 from the germline V gene are MRHNA and SNTAGT. V shed 3 bases and J shed 6 bases, with 6 bases lying between them.

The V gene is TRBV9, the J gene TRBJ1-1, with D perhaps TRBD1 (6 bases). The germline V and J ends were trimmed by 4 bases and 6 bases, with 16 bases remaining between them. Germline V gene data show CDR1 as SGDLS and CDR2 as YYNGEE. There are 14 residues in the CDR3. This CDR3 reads CASSKDSGFSEAFF. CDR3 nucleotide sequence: TGTGCCAGCAGCAAGGACAGTGGATTTTCTGAAGCTTTCTTT.

The CDR3 reads CASSADAGVNTEAFF. CDR3 in DNA: TGTGCCAGCAGCGCCGATGCAGGGGTGAACACTGAAGCTTTCTTT. The chain carries TRBV13 and TRBJ1-1; TRBD1 might be the D (6 bases). V lost 5 bases to trimming and J lost 0 bases, with 13 bases between them. Germline V gene sequence: CDR1 PRHDT, CDR2 FYEKMQ (reference sequence). This CDR3 contains 15 residues.

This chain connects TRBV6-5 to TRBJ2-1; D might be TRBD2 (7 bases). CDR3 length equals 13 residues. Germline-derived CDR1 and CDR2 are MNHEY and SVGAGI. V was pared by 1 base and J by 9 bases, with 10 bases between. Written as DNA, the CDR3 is TGTGCCAGCAGTTACTTTGCGGGGGCTGAGCAGTTCTTC. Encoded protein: CASSYFAGAEQFF.

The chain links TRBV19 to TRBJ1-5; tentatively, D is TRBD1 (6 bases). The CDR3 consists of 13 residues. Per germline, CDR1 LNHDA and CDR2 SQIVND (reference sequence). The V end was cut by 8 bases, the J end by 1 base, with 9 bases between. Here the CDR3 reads CASGGLSNQPQHF. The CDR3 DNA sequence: TGTGCCAGTGGGGGGCTCAGCAATCAGCCCCAGCATTTT.

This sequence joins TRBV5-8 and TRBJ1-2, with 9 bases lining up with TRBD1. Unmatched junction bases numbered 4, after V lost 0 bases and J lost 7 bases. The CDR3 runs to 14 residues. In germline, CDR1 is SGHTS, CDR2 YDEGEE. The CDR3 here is CASSLGDRVSGYTF. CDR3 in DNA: TGTGCCAGCAGCTTGGGGGACAGGGTTTCTGGCTACACCTTC.

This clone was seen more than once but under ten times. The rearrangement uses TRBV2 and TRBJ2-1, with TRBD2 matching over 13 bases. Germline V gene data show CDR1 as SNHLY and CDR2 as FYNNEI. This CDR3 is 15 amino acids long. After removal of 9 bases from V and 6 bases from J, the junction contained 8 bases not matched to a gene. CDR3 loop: CASRGLAGVGNEQFF. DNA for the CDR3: TGTGCCAGTAGAGGACTAGCGGGAGTCGGCAATGAGCAGTTCTTC.

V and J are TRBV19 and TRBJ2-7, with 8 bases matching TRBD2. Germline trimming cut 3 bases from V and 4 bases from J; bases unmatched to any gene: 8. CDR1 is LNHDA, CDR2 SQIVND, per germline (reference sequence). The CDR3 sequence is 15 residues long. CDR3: CASSIAAGGIYEQYF. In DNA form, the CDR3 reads TGTGCCAGTAGTATCGCTGCGGGGGGAATATACGAGCAGTACTTC.